The 6 T cell receptor beta chains reported below all come from one sample, sequenced in a study of regulatory T cells in long-lasting Graves disease. Sequencing libraries for TCR beta were prepared with iRepertoire HTBI primers and Arm-PCR of CDR3 regions. TCRdb re-called the multiplex PCR reads with MiXCR, one entry per CDR3 protein. This table has about 470,000 distinct CDR3 sequences, around 20% appearing once. Time point described: persistent/refractory GD, antithyroid drugs over 5 years with positive TRAb. The TCR library was prepared using RNA isolated from PBMCs. This sample comprised peripheral blood mononuclear cells (PBMCs), obtained when the disease was refractory, from a patient treated with antithyroid drugs. The receptors were gathered from a female donor with Graves disease.

The V call is TRBV30, the J call TRBJ1-2; weak D call: TRBD1 (6 bases). V was trimmed by 2 bases and J by 3 bases, leaving 25 bases between them. CDR1 is GTSNPN, CDR2 SVGIG, per germline (reference sequence). The CDR3 consists of 18 residues. The CDR3 loop reads CAWSKILGQGDSDYGYTF. In DNA form, the CDR3 reads TGTGCCTGGAGTAAAATTTTGGGACAAGGCGACAGCGACTATGGCTACACCTTC.

This clonotype was found many times. The chain employs TRBV11-1 and TRBJ2-7; D is tentatively TRBD1 or TRBD2 (5 bases each). CDR3 size: 14 residues. Germline V gene sequence: CDR1 SGHAT, CDR2 FQDESV (reference sequence). Trimming stripped 5 bases from V and 7 bases from J, with 18 bases between. This CDR3 reads CASSLGTAAGEQYF. The CDR3 region has the DNA TGTGCCAGCAGCCTTGGGACGGCGGCGGGTGAGCAGTACTTC.

In this sample, this clonotype turned up many times. The V gene is TRBV7-8, the J gene TRBJ2-2, with D possibly being TRBD1 or TRBD2 (5 bases each). Germline lookup yields CDR1 SGHVS and CDR2 FQNEAQ. V lost 5 bases to trimming and J lost 2 bases, with 15 bases between them. The CDR3 is 16 residues long. CDR3 sequence: CASSPSRGPNTGELFF. Written as DNA, the CDR3 is TGTGCCAGCAGCCCCAGCCGGGGACCCAACACCGGGGAGCTGTTTTTT.

In regard to this clonotype: This probably arose from a read error, given a far larger clone one base away. In DNA, the CDR3 is TGTGCCAGCGGACGTTTACGGGGGCTGTCGGTCGAGCAGTTCTTC. Translating gives CASGRLRGLSVEQFF. The genes are TRBV2 and TRBJ2-1; D is perhaps TRBD1 or TRBD2 (6 bases each). The CDR3 totals 15 residues. CDR1 and CDR2 (germline): SNHLY, FYNNEI. V lost 8 bases to trimming and J lost 10 bases, with 24 bases between them.

V usage is TRBV19 and J usage is TRBJ1-2, with TRBD1 matching 8 bases. V shed 10 bases, J shed 8 bases, and the junction held 12 bases outside the gene matches. The germline V gene has CDR1 LNHDA and CDR2 SQIVND (reference sequence). The CDR3 spans 13 residues. CDR3: CATSPGGAGGYTF. In nucleotides, the CDR3 is TGTGCCACCAGTCCAGGGGGCGCGGGAGGCTACACCTTC. The full variable domain, rest sourced from reference TRBV19 and TRBJ1-2, is DGGITQSPKYLFRKEGQNVTLSCEQNLNHDAMYWYRQDPGQGLRLIYYSQIVNDFQKGDIAEGYSVSREKKESFPLTVTSAQKNPTAFYLCATSPGGAGGYTFGSGTRLTVV.

The chain carries TRBV19 and TRBJ2-7; no reliable D call. There are 13 residues in the CDR3. V was cut by 2 bases and J by 3 bases, with 8 bases left in between. Germline loops: CDR1 LNHDA, CDR2 SQIVND (reference sequence). In DNA, the CDR3 is TGTGCCAGTAGTATATACGGAAACTACGAGCAGTACTTC. Amino acids: CASSIYGNYEQYF.